Listed here are 23 T cell receptor beta chains from one sample, sequenced in a study of T cells in Graves' hyperthyroidism and ophthalmopathy. From RNA transcripts, TCR beta CDR3 regions were amplified. A set of HTBI primers served as the primers for a first-round RT-PCR of the TCR CDR3. Via MiXCR, TCRdb re-called the multiplex PCR reads, giving one row per CDR3 protein. The table records roughly 640,000 distinct CDR3 sequences, about a sixth of them present only once. The sample consisted of blood. These receptors all stem from a woman aged 40 to 49 with Graves' ophthalmopathy.

The chain uses TRBV4-1 and TRBJ2-3; tentative D call: TRBD1 (5 bases). Deletions cut 5 bases from V and 6 bases from J, with 15 bases between. Germline lookup yields CDR1 MGHRA and CDR2 YSYEKL. The length of the CDR3 is 14 residues. The CDR3 sequence is CASSKGVSRDTQYF. In nucleotides, the CDR3 is TGCGCCAGCAGCAAAGGGGTTTCGCGGGATACGCAGTATTTT.

In this sample, this clonotype turned up a few times. The chain recombines TRBV19 with TRBJ2-5; 12 bases line up with TRBD2. J gave up 3 bases and V 8 bases, and 10 bases lay outside the gene matches. This CDR3 region has 16 residues. The germline V gene encodes CDR1 LNHDA and CDR2 SQIVND (reference sequence). The CDR3 bases are TGTGCCAGTGCGAACCGGACTAGCGGGGCGGAAGAGACCCAGTACTTC. Translation gives CASANRTSGAEETQYF. The entire variable domain, with the rest obtained from reference TRBV19 and TRBJ2-5, is as follows: DGGITQSPKYLFRKEGQNVTLSCEQNLNHDAMYWYRQDPGQGLRLIYYSQIVNDFQKGDIAEGYSVSREKKESFPLTVTSAQKNPTAFYLCASANRTSGAEETQYFGPGTRLLVL.

This clonotype was seen only a few times. The J gene is TRBJ1-4, the V gene TRBV30, with 8 bases lining up with TRBD1. The CDR3 is made up of 16 amino acids. The V segment lost 2 bases and the J segment 0 bases; nucleotides outside the gene matches: 5. Per germline, CDR1 GTSNPN and CDR2 SVGIG (reference sequence). The CDR3 region is CAWSIGTGSTNEKLFF. CDR3 DNA sequence: TGTGCCTGGAGTATAGGGACAGGATCAACTAATGAAAAACTGTTTTTT.

This clonotype was recorded many times. V usage is TRBV7-3 and J usage is TRBJ2-1, with 7 bases aligning to TRBD2. This CDR3 contains 12 residues. Germline CDR1 and CDR2: SGHTA and FQGTGA. Trimming removed 5 bases from V and 9 bases from J; junction bases left unmatched: 4. CDR3 bases: TGTGCCAGCAGCCAAACGGGAGGTGAGCAGTTCTTC. This encodes CASSQTGGEQFF.

This clonotype has a count of ten or more. The J gene is TRBJ2-3, the V gene TRBV7-2; 11 bases match TRBD2. The CDR3 sequence is 16 residues long. V lost 1 base, J lost 3 bases, and 3 bases stayed unmatched. Germline V gene sequence: CDR1 SGHTA, CDR2 FQGNSA. In DNA, the CDR3 is TGTGCCAGCAGCTTAGAACTAGCGGGAGCGACAGATACGCAGTATTTT. Translating it yields CASSLELAGATDTQYF.

The chain recombines TRBV12-3 or TRBV12-4 with TRBJ2-5, with 7 bases that match TRBD1. The CDR3 covers 15 residues. V dropped 6 bases and J dropped 0; count of bases not matched to a gene: 7. The CDR3 reads CASSLGQTNQETQYF. CDR3 DNA sequence: TGTGCCAGCAGCCTGGGACAGACAAACCAAGAGACCCAGTACTTC.

The chain links TRBV27 to TRBJ1-6, with 8 bases fitting TRBD1. The trim removed 0 bases at V and 9 bases at J, leaving 16 bases unmatched. The CDR3 runs 19 residues. Germline CDR1 MNHEY, CDR2 SMNVEV (reference sequence). CDR3 DNA: TGTGCCAGCAGTTTATCGTCTTATGCACCAAACAGGGGGGGTTCACCCCTCCACTTT. This encodes CASSLSSYAPNRGGSPLHF.

This clonotype has at least ten counts. The chain joins TRBV6-2 or TRBV6-3 to TRBJ2-4; TRBD2 matches 11 bases. The V segment lost 6 bases and the J segment 0 bases; nucleotides outside the gene matches: 13. Germline loops: CDR1 MNHEY, CDR2 SVGEGT. CDR3 length equals 19 residues. The DNA of the CDR3 is TGTGCCAGCAGGCCAGGGACTAGCGGAACCCATATAGCCAAAAACATTCAGTACTTC. Translated: CASRPGTSGTHIAKNIQYF.

The rearrangement links TRBV27 to TRBJ2-2; 8 bases match TRBD2. The CDR3 is 13 residues long. Germline CDR1 reads MNHEY; CDR2 reads SMNVEV (reference sequence). Trimming removed 7 bases from V and 7 bases from J; junction bases left unmatched: 5. CDR3 protein: CASTPGGGGELFF. CDR3 nucleotide sequence: TGTGCCAGCACCCCCGGGGGGGGCGGGGAGCTGTTTTTT.

This clonotype was observed many times. The chain uses TRBV18 and TRBJ1-6; no firm D call. V shed 3 bases and J shed 5 bases, with 14 bases lying between them. The CDR3 length is 16 residues. Looked up from germline, CDR1 is KGHSH and CDR2 is LQKENI. DNA for the CDR3: TGTGCCAGCTCACCGAACGGGATGAACAATAATTCACCCCTCCACTTT. Protein sequence: CASSPNGMNNNSPLHF.

This chain connects TRBV5-1 to TRBJ2-7; TRBD2 matches 11 bases. This CDR3 contains 15 residues. V trimming: 2 bases; J trimming: 2 bases; junction bases outside the gene matches: 3. Germline lookup yields CDR1 SGHRS and CDR2 YFSETQ. Here the CDR3 reads CASSFLAGGAYEQYF. As DNA, the CDR3 is TGCGCCAGCAGCTTTTTAGCGGGAGGGGCCTACGAGCAGTACTTC.

This clonotype was seen at least ten times. The V and J genes are TRBV14 and TRBJ2-5; TRBD1 matches 10 bases. Germline-derived CDR1 and CDR2 are SGHDN and FVKESK. The CDR3 has 16 amino acids. Trimming at V came to 2 bases and at J to 1 base, leaving 4 bases not matched to a gene. The CDR3 bases are TGTGCCAGCAGCCAAAGGACAGGGGGAGTCCAAGAGACCCAGTACTTC. Its translation is CASSQRTGGVQETQYF.

This clonotype showed up many times. This chain connects TRBV18 to TRBJ1-5; 10 positions match TRBD1. This CDR3 region has 15 residues. The V and J ends lost 5 bases and 3 bases, in that order; junction bases with no gene match: 4. The germline CDR1 and CDR2 sequences are KGHSH and LQKENI. The CDR3 here is CASSTGQGTNQPQHF. The CDR3 nucleotides are TGTGCCAGCTCAACGGGACAGGGGACCAATCAGCCCCAGCATTTT.

Points on this clonotype: Possible read error: a much larger clone is one base away. The V call is TRBV6-1, the J call TRBJ2-3; weak D call: TRBD2 (6 bases). The V end lost 6 bases, the J end lost 0 bases, and 19 bases lay between the germline ends. Germline CDR1 and CDR2: MNHNS and SASEGT. This CDR3 has 17 amino acids. The CDR3 loop reads CASRAPLGTGSTDTQYF. The CDR3 coding sequence is TGTGCCAGCAGGGCCCCCCTCGGGACTGGCAGCACAGATACGCAGTATTTT.

The rearrangement uses TRBV9 and TRBJ1-4; no reliable D call. Germline V gene sequence: CDR1 SGDLS, CDR2 YYNGEE. V was clipped by 0 bases and J by 7 bases, with 13 bases between them. The CDR3 loop spans 15 amino acids. Here the CDR3 reads CASSVGPQVGEKLFF. As DNA, the CDR3 is TGTGCCAGCAGCGTAGGGCCCCAGGTCGGTGAAAAACTGTTTTTT.

This clonotype was detected ten times or more. The CDR3 here is CASSGTSGGDNEQFF. Here the CDR3 DNA reads TGTGCCAGCAGTGGGACTAGCGGAGGGGACAATGAGCAGTTCTTC. The chain links TRBV28 to TRBJ2-1; TRBD2 aligns across 11 bases. Germline CDR1 is MDHEN and CDR2 is SYDVKM. The length of the CDR3 is 15 residues. The V segment lost 5 bases and the J segment 5 bases; nucleotides outside the gene matches: 5.

Ten or more counts support this clonotype. The J gene is TRBJ1-1, the V gene TRBV2, with 10 positions matching TRBD1. The CDR3 extends over 15 amino acids. Germline-derived CDR1 and CDR2 are SNHLY and FYNNEI. V lost 8 bases, J lost 3 bases, and 9 bases stayed unmatched. In nucleotides, the CDR3 is TGTGCCAGCGGAGTAATAGGGACAGGGGACACTGAAGCTTTCTTT. The encoded protein is CASGVIGTGDTEAFF.

This clonotype was recorded at least ten times. This rearrangement joins TRBV6-1 to TRBJ2-7; unclear D gene. There are 15 residues in the CDR3. The germline V and J ends were trimmed by 2 bases and 2 bases, with 13 bases remaining between them. Germline CDR1 and CDR2: MNHNS and SASEGT. DNA for the CDR3: TGTGCCAGCAGTGAAAGCTACTCGGCCGCCTACGAGCAGTACTTC. The encoded protein is CASSESYSAAYEQYF.

The table lists this clonotype with a few counts. The chain couples TRBV6-1 to TRBJ2-2; TRBD2 matches 7 bases. The V and J ends lost 6 bases and 6 bases, in that order; junction bases with no gene match: 13. CDR3 length: 16 amino acids. Germline CDR1 MNHNS, CDR2 SASEGT. The CDR3 region has the DNA TGTGCCAGCAGAGCCGGGACTATGGTCAGGGCCGGGGAGCTGTTTTTT. Its protein product is CASRAGTMVRAGELFF.

This chain uses TRBV29-1 with TRBJ2-1; 11 bases are a match to TRBD2. J was trimmed by 7 bases and V by 6 bases; bases with no gene match: 11. CDR1 SQVTM and CDR2 ANQGSEA come from the germline V gene. The CDR3 length is 15 residues. CDR3 residues: CSVSRYTSGGNEQFF. The CDR3, as DNA: TGCAGCGTCTCCCGATATACTAGCGGGGGTAATGAGCAGTTCTTC.

This clonotype showed up just a few times. This rearrangement joins TRBV6-5 to TRBJ2-7, with 7 bases identical to TRBD2. The germline gives CDR1 MNHEY, CDR2 SVGAGI. The CDR3 runs to 17 residues. J lost 3 bases, V lost 0 bases, and 11 bases had no gene match. In nucleotides, the CDR3 is TGTGCCAGCAGTTACTCGTTGGTCGGGACTACCAACTACGAGCAGTACTTC. This encodes CASSYSLVGTTNYEQYF.

This clonotype has more than one count but fewer than ten. V gene TRBV7-9 combines with J gene TRBJ2-7; no clear D. This CDR3 is 13 amino acids long. The germline V and J ends were trimmed by 1 base and 3 bases, with 7 bases remaining between them. Germline CDR1 and CDR2: SEHNR and FQNEAQ (reference sequence). CDR3 in amino acids: CASSLGVNYEQYF. The CDR3 bases are TGTGCCAGCAGCTTAGGCGTTAACTACGAGCAGTACTTC.

A note on this clonotype: One base away lies a much larger clone, so this may be a sequencing read error. This chain links TRBV10-3 with TRBJ2-3; TRBD1 matches 10 bases. Germline CDR1 ENHRY, CDR2 SYGVKD. The CDR3 extends over 17 amino acids. The CDR3 nucleotides are TGTGCCATCAGTGGACAGGGGGCGAGGTTGGGCACAGATACGCGGTATTTT. Translated: CAISGQGARLGTDTRYF.